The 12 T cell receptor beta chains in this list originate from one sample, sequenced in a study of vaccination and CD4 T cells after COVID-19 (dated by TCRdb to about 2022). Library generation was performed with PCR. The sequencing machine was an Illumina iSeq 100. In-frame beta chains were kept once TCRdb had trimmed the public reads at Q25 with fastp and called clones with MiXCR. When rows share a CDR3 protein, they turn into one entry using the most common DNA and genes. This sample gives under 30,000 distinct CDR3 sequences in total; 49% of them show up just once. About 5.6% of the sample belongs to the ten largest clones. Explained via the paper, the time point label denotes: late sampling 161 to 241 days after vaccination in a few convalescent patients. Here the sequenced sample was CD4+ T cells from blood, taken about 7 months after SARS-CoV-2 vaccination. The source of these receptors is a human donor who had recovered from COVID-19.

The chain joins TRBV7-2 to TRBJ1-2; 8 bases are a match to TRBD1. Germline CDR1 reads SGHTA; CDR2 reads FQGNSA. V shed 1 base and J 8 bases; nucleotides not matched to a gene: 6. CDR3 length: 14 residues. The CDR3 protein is CASSLVSGGVGYTF. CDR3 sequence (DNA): TGTGCCAGCAGCTTAGTCTCAGGGGGCGTCGGCTACACCTTC.

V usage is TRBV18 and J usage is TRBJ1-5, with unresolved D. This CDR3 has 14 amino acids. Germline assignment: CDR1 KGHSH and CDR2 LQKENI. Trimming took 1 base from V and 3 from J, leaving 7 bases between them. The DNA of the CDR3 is TGTGCCAGCTCACCACTTACCAACAATCAGCCCCAGCATTTT. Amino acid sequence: CASSPLTNNQPQHF.

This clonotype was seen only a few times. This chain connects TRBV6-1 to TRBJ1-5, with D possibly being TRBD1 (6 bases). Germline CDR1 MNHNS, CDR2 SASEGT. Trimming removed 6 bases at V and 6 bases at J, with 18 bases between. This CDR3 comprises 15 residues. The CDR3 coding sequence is TGTGCCAGCAGCCCATGGGGGGGCTCGAGTCAGCCCCAGCATTTT. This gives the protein CASSPWGGSSQPQHF.

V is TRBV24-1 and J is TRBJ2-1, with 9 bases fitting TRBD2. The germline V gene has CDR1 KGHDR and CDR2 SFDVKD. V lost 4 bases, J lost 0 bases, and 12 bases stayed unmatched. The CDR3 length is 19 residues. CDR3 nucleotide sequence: TGTGCCACCAGTGACCGACTTTGGCGGGAGGGGAGCTCCTACAATGAGCAGTTCTTC. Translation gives CATSDRLWREGSSYNEQFF.

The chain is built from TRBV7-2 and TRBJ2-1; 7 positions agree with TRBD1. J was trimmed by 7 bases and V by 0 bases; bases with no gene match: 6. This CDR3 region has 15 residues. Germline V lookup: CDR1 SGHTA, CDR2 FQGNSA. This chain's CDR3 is CASSLALGGGNEQFF. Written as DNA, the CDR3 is TGTGCCAGCAGCTTAGCGTTAGGGGGCGGGAATGAGCAGTTCTTC.

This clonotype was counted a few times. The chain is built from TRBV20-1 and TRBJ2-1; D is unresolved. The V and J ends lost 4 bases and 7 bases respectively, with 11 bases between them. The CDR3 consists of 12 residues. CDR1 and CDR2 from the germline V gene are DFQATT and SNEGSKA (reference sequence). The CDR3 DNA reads TGCAGTGCTAAACAGTTCGGGAATGAGCAGTTCTTC. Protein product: CSAKQFGNEQFF.

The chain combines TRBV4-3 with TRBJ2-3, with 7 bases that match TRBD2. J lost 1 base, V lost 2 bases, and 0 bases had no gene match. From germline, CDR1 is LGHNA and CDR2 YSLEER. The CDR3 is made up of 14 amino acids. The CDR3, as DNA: TGCGCCAGCAGCCAACGGGAGGGCACAGATACGCAGTATTTT. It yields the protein CASSQREGTDTQYF.

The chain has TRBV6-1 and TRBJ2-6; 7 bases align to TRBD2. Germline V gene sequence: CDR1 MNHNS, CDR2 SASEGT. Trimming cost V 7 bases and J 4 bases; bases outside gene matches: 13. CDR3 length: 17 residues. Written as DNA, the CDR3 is TGTGCCAGCACCAGACGCGGGGGTTTCCCCGGGGCCAACGTCCTGACTTTC. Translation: CASTRRGGFPGANVLTF.

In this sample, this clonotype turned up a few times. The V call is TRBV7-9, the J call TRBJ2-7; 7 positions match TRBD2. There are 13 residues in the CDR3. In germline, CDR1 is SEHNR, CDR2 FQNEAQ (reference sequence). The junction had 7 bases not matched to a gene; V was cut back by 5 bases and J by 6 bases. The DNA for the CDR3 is TGTGCCAGCAGCACCCCCACTAGCGCCGAGCAGTACTTC. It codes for CASSTPTSAEQYF.

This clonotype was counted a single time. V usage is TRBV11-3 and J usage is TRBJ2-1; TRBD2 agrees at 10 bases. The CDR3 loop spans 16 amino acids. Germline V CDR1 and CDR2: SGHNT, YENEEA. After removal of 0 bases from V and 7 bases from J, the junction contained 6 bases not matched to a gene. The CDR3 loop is CASSLESSGRDNEQFF. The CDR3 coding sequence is TGTGCCAGCAGCTTAGAGTCTAGCGGGAGAGATAATGAGCAGTTCTTC. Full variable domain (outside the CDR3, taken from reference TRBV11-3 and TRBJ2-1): EAGVVQSPRYKIIEKKQPVAFWCNPISGHNTLYWYLQNLGQGPELLIRYENEEAVDDSQLPKDRFSAERLKGVDSTLKIQPAELGDSAVYLCASSLESSGRDNEQFFGPGTRLTVL.

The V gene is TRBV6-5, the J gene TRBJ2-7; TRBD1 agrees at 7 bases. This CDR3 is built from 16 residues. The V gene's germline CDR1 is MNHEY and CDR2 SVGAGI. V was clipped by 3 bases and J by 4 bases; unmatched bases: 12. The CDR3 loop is CASSYSPRGTAYEQYF. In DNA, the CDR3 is TGTGCCAGCAGTTATTCACCTCGAGGGACAGCATACGAGCAGTACTTC.

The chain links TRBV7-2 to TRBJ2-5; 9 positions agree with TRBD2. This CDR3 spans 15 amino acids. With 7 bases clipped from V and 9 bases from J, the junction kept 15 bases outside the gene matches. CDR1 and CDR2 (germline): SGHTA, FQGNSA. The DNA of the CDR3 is TGTGCCAGCAACCTGCGGGGAGCGGGAGGCGGGTCCCAGTACTTC. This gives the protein CASNLRGAGGGSQYF.